The 31 T cell receptor beta chains listed next were all sequenced from one sample in a study of T cells in Graves' hyperthyroidism and ophthalmopathy. The investigators amplified TCR beta CDR3 regions from RNA transcripts. When the TCR CDR3 underwent first-round RT-PCR, the HTBI primer set was used. One entry per CDR3 protein, called by TCRdb with MiXCR from the multiplex PCR reads. Of 620,000 or so distinct CDR3 sequences listed, around 13% are singletons. The sample comprised blood. The receptors were gathered from a woman aged 50 to 65 with Graves' ophthalmopathy.

This clonotype has only a few counts. The chain couples TRBV6-2 or TRBV6-3 to TRBJ2-7; D unresolved. The CDR3 is 12 amino acids. The germline V gene encodes CDR1 MNHEY and CDR2 SVGEGT. V was shortened by 6 bases and J by 4 bases, with 10 bases between the two germline ends. The CDR3: CASRRQPYEQYF. The CDR3 nucleotides read TGTGCCAGCAGACGACAACCGTACGAGCAGTACTTC.

This clonotype was counted many times. This rearrangement joins TRBV12-3 or TRBV12-4 to TRBJ1-1, with TRBD1 identical over 10 bases. CDR3 length: 14 residues. The V and J ends lost 5 bases and 5 bases, in that order; junction bases with no gene match: 5. The chain's CDR3 is CASSIRQGATEAFF. Written as DNA, the CDR3 is TGTGCCAGCAGTATCCGACAGGGGGCTACTGAAGCTTTCTTT.

This clonotype came up many times. CDR3 nucleotide sequence: TGTGCCAGCAGCTTAGTGACTAGCGGCCAAGAGACCCAGTACTTC. As protein: CASSLVTSGQETQYF. The chain carries TRBV7-9 and TRBJ2-5, with 9 nucleotides matching TRBD2. V lost 1 base to trimming and J lost 1 base; unmatched junction nucleotides: 1. The CDR3 consists of 15 residues. The germline CDR1 and CDR2 sequences are SEHNR and FQNEAQ (reference sequence).

This chain joins TRBV19 and TRBJ2-5; 8 positions match TRBD1. Per the germline V gene, CDR1 is LNHDA and CDR2 is SQIVND (reference sequence). This CDR3 spans 15 amino acids. The junction had 4 bases not matched to a gene; V was cut back by 3 bases and J by 1 base. This CDR3 is CASSIIGQGQETQYF. In DNA, the CDR3 is TGTGCCAGTAGTATCATCGGACAGGGCCAAGAGACCCAGTACTTC.

This clonotype was found many times. This chain links TRBV6-2 or TRBV6-3 with TRBJ2-1, with a possible D match to TRBD2 (6 bases). The V gene lost 2 bases and the J gene lost 4 bases, with 33 bases spanning the gap. Germline V gene lookup returns CDR1 MNHEY and CDR2 SVGEGT. The length of the CDR3 is 22 residues. The CDR3 nucleotides are TGTGCCAGCAGTTACCCCACTCAAGGCGGCCCAGTTTTGGGGGGTATATACAATGAGCAGTTCTTC. Protein product: CASSYPTQGGPVLGGIYNEQFF.

This clonotype appeared many times. The chain couples TRBV28 to TRBJ1-5; D may be TRBD1 (5 bases). Trimming removed 5 bases at V and 2 bases at J, with 16 bases between. The germline CDR1 and CDR2 sequences are MDHEN and SYDVKM. The CDR3 runs to 16 residues. The CDR3 DNA reads as TGTGCCAGCAGTGAAAGGGCAGGGAGGGGCAATCAGCCCCAGCATTTT. As protein: CASSERAGRGNQPQHF.

This clonotype appeared many times. This chain's CDR3 is CASSLGIRGDNEQFF. Written as DNA, the CDR3 is TGTGCCAGCAGCTTAGGGATACGCGGTGACAATGAGCAGTTCTTC. The chain uses TRBV11-3 and TRBJ2-1; D is undetermined. CDR1 is SGHNT and CDR2 is YENEEA in the germline V gene. V gave up 1 base and J gave up 5 bases, with 12 bases separating them. This CDR3 region has 15 residues.

The chain couples TRBV7-9 to TRBJ2-2, with 7 bases aligning to TRBD2. This CDR3 is 14 amino acids long. Germline assignment: CDR1 SEHNR and CDR2 FQNEAQ (reference sequence). J was trimmed by 6 bases and V by 6 bases; bases with no gene match: 7. CDR3 sequence reads: CASRQRDSPGELFF. The DNA of the CDR3 is TGTGCCAGCAGGCAGCGGGACTCCCCCGGGGAGCTGTTTTTT.

The genes are TRBV6-2 or TRBV6-3 and TRBJ1-5; TRBD1 agrees at 9 bases. J was trimmed by 7 bases and V by 5 bases; bases with no gene match: 9. The CDR3 is 15 amino acids. CDR1 and CDR2 from the germline V gene are MNHEY and SVGEGT. CDR3 sequence: CASSQNTGGYQPQHF. DNA for the CDR3: TGTGCCAGCAGTCAAAACACAGGGGGCTACCAGCCCCAGCATTTT.

The chain couples TRBV28 to TRBJ1-5, with TRBD1 as a possible D gene (5 bases). Germline CDR1 MDHEN, CDR2 SYDVKM. Trimming stripped 7 bases from V and 9 bases from J, with 25 bases between. The CDR3 runs to 16 residues. The CDR3 loop reads CASTPETGGVFGPQHF. Written as DNA, the CDR3 is TGTGCCAGCACCCCCGAGACGGGGGGGGTTTTCGGGCCCCAGCATTTT.

This clonotype appeared a few times. V gene TRBV7-9 combines with J gene TRBJ2-1; 8 bases match TRBD2. The CDR3 has 17 residues. The ends lost 4 bases at V and 3 bases at J; junction bases unmatched: 11. Germline V gene sequence: CDR1 SEHNR, CDR2 FQNEAQ (reference sequence). In DNA form, the CDR3 reads TGTGCCAGCAGCTCAGTTGGGCTAGCGGGTTTCTACAATGAGCAGTTCTTC. Encoded protein: CASSSVGLAGFYNEQFF.

This clonotype occurred many times. CDR3 sequence reads: CASTKTGVTPEAFF. CDR3 bases: TGTGCCAGCACCAAGACAGGGGTTACTCCTGAAGCTTTCTTT. V usage is TRBV12-3 or TRBV12-4 and J usage is TRBJ1-1; TRBD1 matches at 8 bases. V trimming: 7 bases; J trimming: 6 bases; junction bases outside the gene matches: 10. The CDR3 covers 14 residues.

The chain has TRBV5-1 and TRBJ2-5; 13 bases map to TRBD2. CDR1 and CDR2 (germline): SGHRS, YFSETQ. J was trimmed by 3 bases and V by 0 bases; bases with no gene match: 5. The CDR3 has 17 amino acids. CDR3 bases: TGCGCCAGCAGCTTGGGCCTGGGGACTAGCGGGGAAGAGACCCAGTACTTC. As protein: CASSLGLGTSGEETQYF.

Remarks on this clonotype: One end of the junction varies from germline; a read error may be responsible. The gene calls are TRBV20-1 and TRBJ2-5; D unresolved. The germline V gene encodes CDR1 DFQATT and CDR2 SNEGSKA (reference sequence). CDR3 length: 17 residues. CDR3 DNA sequence: TGCCGTGCTAGAGGCTTTGTGGAACCTCGGTACCAAGAGACCCAGTACTTC. Translated: CRARGFVEPRYQETQYF.

V gene TRBV20-1 combines with J gene TRBJ2-4, with 11 bases matching TRBD2. Trimming took 6 bases from V and 0 from J; bases not matched to a gene: 7. The CDR3 totals 16 residues. Germline V gene sequence: CDR1 DFQATT, CDR2 SNEGSKA (reference sequence). For the CDR3, the DNA is TGCAGTGCCTGGGGGCTAGCGGGAGGAGCCAAAAACATTCAGTACTTC. Protein sequence: CSAWGLAGGAKNIQYF.

This clonotype showed up just a few times. A read error may explain this, as a much larger clone is one base away. The CDR3 sequence is CASSEASGAYSCNEQFF. CDR3 DNA: TGTGCCAGCAGTGAAGCTAGTGGGGCTTACTCCTGCAATGAGCAGTTCTTC. The genes are TRBV6-1 and TRBJ2-1, with D possibly TRBD1 on 5 matching bases. CDR3 size: 17 residues. Germline-derived CDR1 and CDR2 are MNHNS and SASEGT.

Comment on this clonotype: This may be a read error: a much more frequent sequence differs by one nucleotide. The chain combines TRBV29-1 with TRBJ2-1; 10 bases map to TRBD2. CDR3 size: 16 residues. The germline gives CDR1 SQVTM, CDR2 ANQGSEA. The CDR3 loop reads CSVEPLLAGTYNKQFF. Here the CDR3 DNA reads TGCAGCGTTGAGCCCTTACTAGCGGGGACGTACAATAAGCAGTTCTTC.

This clonotype has a count of ten or more. This chain's CDR3 is CASSYGTGGGNEQFF. The CDR3 bases are TGTGCCAGCAGTTACGGGACAGGGGGTGGCAATGAGCAGTTCTTC. The chain combines TRBV6-5 with TRBJ2-1; 11 nucleotides agree with TRBD1. With V trimmed by 2 bases and J by 6 bases, 3 bases remained unmatched. This CDR3 has 15 amino acids. From germline, CDR1 is MNHEY and CDR2 SVGAGI.

This clonotype was detected a few times. CDR3 coding DNA: TGTGCCAGCAGCTTGTACAGGGATTTGGGCACTGAAGCTTTCTTT. Residues: CASSLYRDLGTEAFF. The genes are TRBV7-2 and TRBJ1-1; weak D call: TRBD1 (6 bases). Germline V gene lookup returns CDR1 SGHTA and CDR2 FQGNSA. The CDR3 covers 15 residues. Between the trimmed V and J ends, which lost 3 bases and 4 bases, there was a span of 15 bases.

This clonotype appeared many times. This rearrangement joins TRBV11-2 to TRBJ2-2; TRBD1 agrees at 7 bases. Germline CDR1 is SGHAT and CDR2 is FQNNGV. The ends lost 1 base at V and 6 bases at J; junction bases unmatched: 2. CDR3 size: 14 residues. The CDR3 sequence: CASSLVGGPGELFF. CDR3 DNA: TGTGCCAGCAGCTTAGTAGGGGGCCCCGGGGAGCTGTTTTTT.

This clonotype was detected ten times or more. Here the CDR3 reads CSALPSGRAVKTQYF. The CDR3 bases are TGCAGTGCTCTACCTAGCGGGAGGGCCGTTAAGACCCAGTACTTC. The rearrangement joins TRBV20-1 to TRBJ2-5, with 12 bases matching TRBD2. Germline lookup yields CDR1 DFQATT and CDR2 SNEGSKA (reference sequence). Trimming took 5 bases from V and 6 from J; bases not matched to a gene: 10. This CDR3 is 15 amino acids long.

The sample holds a few counts of this clonotype. The gene calls are TRBV7-8 and TRBJ2-5; no definite D call. The CDR3 has 12 amino acids. The V end was cut by 0 bases, the J end by 12 bases, with 11 bases between. Germline CDR1 SGHVS, CDR2 FQNEAQ. The CDR3 sequence: CASSLADPLKYF. The CDR3, as DNA: TGTGCCAGCAGCTTAGCGGACCCATTAAAGTACTTC. Combining the CDR3 with reference TRBV7-8 and TRBJ2-5 gives the whole variable domain GAGVSQSPRYKVAKRGQDVALRCDPISGHVSLFWYQQALGQGPEFLTYFQNEAQLDKSGLPSDRFFAERPEGSVSTLKIQRTQQEDSAVYLCASSLADPLKYFGPGTRLLVL.

The chain recombines TRBV14 with TRBJ2-1; no reliable D call. This CDR3 comprises 17 residues. Germline CDR1 reads SGHDN; CDR2 reads FVKESK. The V end lost 0 bases, the J end lost 6 bases, and 18 bases lay between the germline ends. The chain's CDR3 is CASSQDLGPTRPNEQFF. The CDR3, as DNA: TGTGCCAGCAGCCAAGATTTGGGCCCCACACGGCCCAATGAGCAGTTCTTC.

This clonotype was seen only a few times. This chain joins TRBV10-3 and TRBJ2-6; 12 bases fit TRBD1. CDR3 length: 22 residues. Germline CDR1 and CDR2: ENHRY and SYGVKD. V was clipped by 4 bases and J by 1 base; unmatched bases: 17. DNA for the CDR3: TGTGCCATCAGTGGGTCCTTTGGGGGTAGGGGACAGGGGGCGTCTGGGGCCAACGTCCTGACTTTC. It translates to CAISGSFGGRGQGASGANVLTF.

The chain is built from TRBV5-6 and TRBJ2-7, with 12 bases aligning to TRBD1. V was pared by 4 bases and J by 4 bases, with 12 bases of the junction left unmatched. Germline CDR1 and CDR2: SGHDT and YYEEEE. There are 17 residues in the CDR3. The CDR3, as DNA: TGTGCCAGCAGCCCGGGACAGGGGGCTAGATTTATGTACGAGCAGTACTTC. Amino acids: CASSPGQGARFMYEQYF. Looking up the rest from reference TRBV5-6 and TRBJ2-7 gives the full variable domain: DAGVTQSPTHLIKTRGQQVTLRCSPKSGHDTVSWYQQALGQGPQFIFQYYEEEERQRGNFPDRFSGHQFPNYSSELNVNALLLGDSALYLCASSPGQGARFMYEQYFGPGTRLTVT.

The chain links TRBV12-3 or TRBV12-4 to TRBJ1-2, with TRBD1 as a possible D gene (6 bases). The CDR3 is 11 amino acids. Deletions cut 8 bases from V and 5 bases from J, with 9 bases between. The CDR3: CASAQGYGYTF. The DNA of the CDR3 is TGTGCCAGCGCCCAGGGGTATGGCTACACCTTC.

This CDR3 is CASSQTGVSSYEQYF. The DNA of the CDR3 is TGTGCCAGTAGCCAGACAGGGGTAAGCTCCTACGAGCAGTACTTC. This chain uses TRBV19 with TRBJ2-7, with TRBD1 identical over 8 bases. CDR1 and CDR2 (germline): LNHDA, SQIVND (reference sequence). Trimming removed 6 bases from V and 0 bases from J; junction bases left unmatched: 7. This CDR3 spans 15 amino acids.

This clonotype was seen at least ten times. The rearrangement joins TRBV3-1 to TRBJ2-7, with D maybe TRBD1 (5 bases). Trimming left V 0 bases short and J 4 bases short, with 13 bases between. Germline CDR1 and CDR2: LGHDT and YNNKEL (reference sequence). There are 15 residues in the CDR3. The DNA of the CDR3 is TGTGCCAGCAGCCAAGAGAATAGCAGGGTATACGAGCAGTACTTC. This codes for CASSQENSRVYEQYF.

A few counts support this clonotype. V usage is TRBV12-5 and J usage is TRBJ1-4; D might be TRBD1 (6 bases). V lost 2 bases and J 0 bases, leaving 10 bases between the germline ends. CDR3 length: 16 amino acids. Germline V gives CDR1 LGHNT, CDR2 FRNRAP. CDR3: CASGLFGGSTNEKLFF. The DNA for the CDR3 is TGTGCTAGTGGTTTGTTCGGGGGCTCAACTAATGAAAAACTGTTTTTT.

The rearrangement joins TRBV6-2 or TRBV6-3 to TRBJ2-5; TRBD1 is a possible D gene (5 bases). The CDR3 loop spans 12 amino acids. The V gene's germline CDR1 is MNHEY and CDR2 SVGEGT. Trimming removed 4 bases at V and 11 bases at J, with 14 bases between. The DNA for the CDR3 is TGTGCCAGCAGTTCAGGGATCAAGTCTCAGTACTTC. It specifies CASSSGIKSQYF.

The chain links TRBV14 to TRBJ1-1; D remains unclear. Trimming took off 2 bases at V and 5 bases at J, with 9 bases between the two ends. Germline V lookup: CDR1 SGHDN, CDR2 FVKESK. This CDR3 has 13 residues. This chain's CDR3 is CASSQNLRTEAFF. The CDR3 DNA reads TGTGCCAGCAGCCAAAATCTTAGGACTGAAGCTTTCTTT.